This TCR beta chain was captured by sequencing in a study of radiotherapy plus CTLA-4 blockade in lung cancer. V was shortened by 4 bases and J by 3 bases, with 16 bases between the two germline ends. The CDR3 loop spans 15 amino acids. Germline lookup yields CDR1 ENHRY and CDR2 SYGVKD. This table comes from immunoSEQ multiplex PCR, and its TCRdb copy is limited to in-frame clones, with some not included. The sample yields about 81,000 clones, roughly 70% seen once. Alongside CTLA-4 blockade with ipilimumab, patients with chemo-refractory metastatic non-small-cell lung cancer received focal radiation.

The receptor was derived from a human donor with non-small cell lung cancer that progressed on radiotherapy plus ipilimumab. The rearrangement links TRBV10-3 to TRBJ2-7; possibly TRBD1 for D (6 bases). This specimen was peripheral blood, taken from a patient treated with radiotherapy plus ipilimumab. The CDR3 region is CAISASNQGIYEQYF. In nucleotides, the CDR3 is TGTGCCATCAGTGCTTCCAACCAGGGGATCTACGAGCAGTACTTC.